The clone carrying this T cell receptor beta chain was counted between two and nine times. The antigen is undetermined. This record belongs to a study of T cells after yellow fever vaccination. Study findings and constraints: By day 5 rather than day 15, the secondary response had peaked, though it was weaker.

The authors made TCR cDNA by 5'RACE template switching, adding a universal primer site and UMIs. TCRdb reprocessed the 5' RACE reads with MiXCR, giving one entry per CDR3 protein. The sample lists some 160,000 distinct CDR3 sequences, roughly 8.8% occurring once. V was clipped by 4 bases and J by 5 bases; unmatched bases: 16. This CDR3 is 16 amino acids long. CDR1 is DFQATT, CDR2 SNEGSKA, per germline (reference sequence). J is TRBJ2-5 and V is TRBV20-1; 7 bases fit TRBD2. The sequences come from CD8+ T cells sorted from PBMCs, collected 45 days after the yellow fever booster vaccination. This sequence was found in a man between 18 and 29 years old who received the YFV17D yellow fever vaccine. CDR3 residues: CSAKCRLREVWETQYF. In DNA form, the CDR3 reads TGCAGTGCTAAGTGTCGACTCCGGGAGGTCTGGGAGACCCAGTACTTC.